What follows are 30 T cell receptor beta chains derived from one specimen sequenced in a study of CD8 T cells in Susac syndrome. RNA in amounts of about 0.5 to 1 ug was reverse transcribed with random hexamers. TCRdb processed the immunoSEQ multiplex PCR reads anew with MiXCR; each CDR3 protein has one entry. Altogether about 300,000 distinct CDR3 sequences are present, over 75% being singletons, with the ten largest covering approximately 0.2%. Material for sequencing was CD8+ T cells from PBMCs. These receptors were taken from a human donor with multiple sclerosis.

In the case of this clonotype: Its ends do not fully match the called genes, so a read error is possible. V is TRBV4-2 and J is TRBJ1-5; D is undetermined. CDR1 LGHNA and CDR2 YNFKEQ come from the germline V gene. This CDR3 is 16 amino acids long. The CDR3 bases are TGTGCCAGCAGCCAAGATCTCCGGCAGAGCAATCAGCCCCAGCTTTTT. It specifies CASSQDLRQSNQPQLF.

The chain recombines TRBV11-2 with TRBJ2-5, with D hard to call. This CDR3 has 15 residues. Germline V gene sequence: CDR1 SGHAT, CDR2 FQNNGV. V dropped 1 base and J dropped 1 base, with 10 bases sitting between them. The CDR3 DNA is TGTGCCAGCAGCTTAGTGGAGCACCCCCAAGAGACCCAGTACTTC. It is translated as CASSLVEHPQETQYF.

The rearrangement links TRBV5-6 to TRBJ2-1; TRBD2 agrees at 8 bases. This CDR3 is 15 amino acids long. The junction had 8 bases not matched to a gene; V was cut back by 6 bases and J by 3 bases. Germline assignment: CDR1 SGHDT and CDR2 YYEEEE. In DNA form, the CDR3 reads TGTGCCAGCATCACCGCGGGGGGCCTCTACAATGAGCAGTTCTTC. It specifies CASITAGGLYNEQFF.

This chain joins TRBV11-2 and TRBJ2-7; 8 nucleotides match TRBD2. Trimming at V came to 3 bases and at J to 3 bases, leaving 10 bases not matched to a gene. The CDR3 spans 16 residues. Germline V lookup: CDR1 SGHAT, CDR2 FQNNGV. Here the CDR3 DNA reads TGTGCCAGCAGCTTTAGGGGGAGCGGGAGCCACTACGAGCAGTACTTC. Translation gives CASSFRGSGSHYEQYF.

The chain carries TRBV19 and TRBJ1-5; D may be TRBD1 (6 bases). V lost 8 bases, J lost 7 bases, and 15 bases lay in between. CDR1 and CDR2 (germline): LNHDA, SQIVND (reference sequence). The CDR3 loop spans 13 amino acids. DNA of the CDR3: TGTGCCAGTTCTGGACAGATCTCCCAGCCCCAGCATTTT. It specifies CASSGQISQPQHF. Using reference TRBV19 and TRBJ1-5 for the parts outside the CDR3, the full variable domain is DGGITQSPKYLFRKEGQNVTLSCEQNLNHDAMYWYRQDPGQGLRLIYYSQIVNDFQKGDIAEGYSVSREKKESFPLTVTSAQKNPTAFYLCASSGQISQPQHFGDGTRLSIL.

The chain carries TRBV5-1 and TRBJ1-5; D is uncertain. This CDR3 spans 14 amino acids. Germline lookup yields CDR1 SGHRS and CDR2 YFSETQ. V lost 2 bases and J lost 2, with 8 bases in between. The DNA of the CDR3 is TGCGCCAGCAGCTTAGGGTACGGCAATCAGCCCCAGCATTTT. Protein product: CASSLGYGNQPQHF.

The chain combines TRBV4-2 with TRBJ2-7, with D perhaps TRBD1 or TRBD2 (5 bases each). V was pared by 2 bases and J by 4 bases, with 18 bases between. This CDR3 spans 16 amino acids. The germline V gene has CDR1 LGHNA and CDR2 YNFKEQ. This CDR3 reads CASSQRREGLGYEQYF. Here the CDR3 DNA reads TGTGCCAGCAGCCAAAGACGTGAGGGGTTAGGGTACGAGCAGTACTTC.

The V and J genes are TRBV13 and TRBJ2-7; D is uncertain. CDR1 is PRHDT and CDR2 is FYEKMQ in the germline V gene (reference sequence). There are 12 residues in the CDR3. Trimming took 1 base from V and 6 from J, leaving 7 bases between them. The CDR3, as DNA: TGTGCCAGCAGCTTAGAGTACCGCGAGCAGTACTTC. Amino acids: CASSLEYREQYF.

The rearrangement links TRBV6-1 to TRBJ2-1; a possible D gene is TRBD2 (7 bases). Germline CDR1 MNHNS, CDR2 SASEGT. CDR3 length: 17 amino acids. V lost 7 bases, J lost 14 bases, and 33 bases lay in between. This CDR3 reads CASTTAIRGAKPGLEFF. The CDR3 nucleotides are TGTGCCAGCACCACAGCGATCCGGGGGGCTAAGCCAGGTCTGGAGTTCTTC.

This clonotype was seen only a few times. J is TRBJ2-7 and V is TRBV12-3 or TRBV12-4; D gene ambiguous. V lost 0 bases and J 2 bases, leaving 5 bases between the germline ends. This CDR3 spans 13 amino acids. The CDR3 sequence is CASSLAQAYEQYF. CDR3 bases: TGTGCCAGCAGTTTAGCACAAGCCTACGAGCAGTACTTC.

The chain combines TRBV29-1 with TRBJ1-3; D not certain. Germline CDR1 SQVTM, CDR2 ANQGSEA. Trimming took off 6 bases at V and 0 bases at J, with 12 bases between the two ends. This CDR3 has 14 amino acids. CDR3 in DNA: TGCAGCGTCCGCGGTCAGGCCTCTGGAAACACCATATATTTT. Its translation: CSVRGQASGNTIYF.

This chain connects TRBV7-9 to TRBJ2-4, with 16 bases lining up with TRBD2. This CDR3 contains 17 residues. V lost 5 bases and J lost 8; bases outside the gene matches: 9. The germline CDR1 and CDR2 sequences are SEHNR and FQNEAQ (reference sequence). The CDR3 nucleotides read TGTGCCAGCAGCGGATGGGGGACTAGCGGGAGGGCCGACATTCAGTACTTC. Its protein product is CASSGWGTSGRADIQYF.

V gene TRBV9 combines with J gene TRBJ1-2, with 10 positions matching TRBD1. Trimming removed 0 bases from V and 8 bases from J; junction bases left unmatched: 7. The germline CDR1 and CDR2 sequences are SGDLS and YYNGEE. The CDR3 totals 15 residues. DNA of the CDR3: TGTGCCAGCAGCGTAGCTGAGACAGGGGGCTTAGGCTACACCTTC. Translation gives CASSVAETGGLGYTF. Complete variable domain (other parts from reference TRBV9 and TRBJ1-2): DSGVTQTPKHLITATGQRVTLRCSPRSGDLSVYWYQQSLDQGLQFLIQYYNGEERAKGNILERFSAQQFPDLHSELNLSSLELGDSALYFCASSVAETGGLGYTFGSGTRLTVV.

The CDR3 loop is CSVEGFRVGPTYEQYF. CDR3 bases: TGCAGCGTTGAAGGGTTTCGGGTCGGCCCTACCTACGAGCAGTACTTC. The chain combines TRBV29-1 with TRBJ2-7, with unresolved D. CDR3 length equals 16 residues. Deletions cut 1 base from V and 2 bases from J, with 18 bases between. Per germline, CDR1 SQVTM and CDR2 ANQGSEA.

This chain links TRBV6-5 with TRBJ2-1; D is possibly TRBD2 (6 bases). The CDR3 loop spans 15 amino acids. Germline V gives CDR1 MNHEY, CDR2 SVGAGI. V shed 4 bases and J shed 9 bases, with 19 bases lying between them. CDR3 DNA sequence: TGTGCCAGCAGTTCCGCTGGGACTTTATTCGGTGAGCAGTTCTTC. Translation: CASSSAGTLFGEQFF.

V gene TRBV4-3 combines with J gene TRBJ2-1; D perhaps matches TRBD2 (6 bases). Germline-derived CDR1 and CDR2 are LGHNA and YSLEER. Trimming cost V 3 bases and J 2 bases, with 20 bases left between them. The CDR3 is 18 residues long. Here the CDR3 reads CASSQEPTGGEAYNEQFF. The CDR3 DNA follows: TGCGCCAGCAGCCAGGAACCAACAGGAGGGGAGGCCTACAATGAGCAGTTCTTC.

This clonotype was found once. J is TRBJ1-1 and V is TRBV12-3 or TRBV12-4; tentative D call: TRBD1 (6 bases). This CDR3 spans 14 amino acids. The V and J ends lost 0 bases and 5 bases respectively, with 10 bases between them. The CDR3 DNA reads as TGTGCCAGCAGTTTAGCGGAACAGGGTACTGAAGCTTTCTTT. The encoded protein is CASSLAEQGTEAFF.

The chain has TRBV15 and TRBJ1-1, with 10 bases identical to TRBD1. This CDR3 is built from 14 residues. Looked up from germline, CDR1 is LNHNV and CDR2 is YYDKDF (reference sequence). V was pared by 3 bases and J by 6 bases, with 4 bases of the junction left unmatched. The CDR3 region has the DNA TGTGCCACCAGCAGGGAAGACAGGGGGCCTGAAGCTTTCTTT. The encoded protein is CATSREDRGPEAFF. The full variable domain, completed using reference TRBV15 and TRBJ1-1, is DAMVIQNPRYQVTQFGKPVTLSCSQTLNHNVMYWYQQKSSQAPKLLFHYYDKDFNNEADTPDNFQSRRPNTSFCFLDIRSPGLGDTAMYLCATSREDRGPEAFFGQGTRLTVV.

This clonotype was observed a few times. The rearrangement links TRBV27 to TRBJ2-7, with D perhaps matching TRBD1 or TRBD2 (5 bases each). Germline CDR1 is MNHEY and CDR2 is SMNVEV (reference sequence). Deletions cut 3 bases from V and 0 bases from J, with 6 bases between. This CDR3 contains 13 residues. The CDR3 DNA sequence: TGTGCCAGCAGTTTGGGGACCTCCTACGAGCAGTACTTC. Translation: CASSLGTSYEQYF.

The V call is TRBV7-9, the J call TRBJ1-1, with a possible D match to TRBD1 (5 bases). CDR3 length: 13 amino acids. The germline V gene has CDR1 SEHNR and CDR2 FQNEAQ (reference sequence). Trimming removed 11 bases at V and 3 bases at J, with 16 bases between. The CDR3 reads CAGIRGSDTEAFF. The CDR3 nucleotides are TGTGCCGGTATAAGGGGCTCGGACACTGAAGCTTTCTTT.

The chain is built from TRBV12-3 or TRBV12-4 and TRBJ2-3; D is uncertain. The CDR3 is 15 amino acids. Trimming took off 7 bases at V and 2 bases at J, with 16 bases between the two ends. The CDR3 here is CASIPTTTYTDTQYF. CDR3 nucleotides: TGTGCCAGCATCCCCACGACCACCTACACAGATACGCAGTATTTT.

This chain connects TRBV15 to TRBJ2-2; TRBD1 or TRBD2 may be the D gene (7 bases each). The germline V and J ends were trimmed by 5 bases and 3 bases, with 19 bases remaining between them. The CDR3 runs to 17 residues. Germline-derived CDR1 and CDR2 are LNHNV and YYDKDF (reference sequence). CDR3 sequence (DNA): TGTGCCACCAGCCTAGGGAGGGTAGGGGGCTACACCGGGGAGCTGTTTTTT. This gives the protein CATSLGRVGGYTGELFF.

CDR3 nucleotides: TGTGCCAGCAGTTCTACCCCCTCGACAGTCGCCTACGAGCAGTACTTC. This codes for CASSSTPSTVAYEQYF. This sequence joins TRBV27 and TRBJ2-7; TRBD1 might be the D (5 bases). The CDR3 consists of 16 residues. Germline V CDR1 and CDR2: MNHEY, SMNVEV (reference sequence). Trimming removed 4 bases at V and 2 bases at J, with 18 bases between.

This chain links TRBV6-4 with TRBJ2-1; D is possibly TRBD1 or TRBD2 (6 bases each). Germline values: CDR1 MRHNA, CDR2 SNTAGT. Trimming took 3 bases from V and 10 from J, leaving 13 bases between them. The CDR3 spans 13 residues. The CDR3 DNA sequence: TGTGCCAGCAGTGAGGGGGGCGTGGGGGAGCAGTTCTTC. Protein sequence: CASSEGGVGEQFF.

Of note for this clonotype: At one of its ends the junction is not consistent with the germline gene, which may arise from a read error. This chain uses TRBV27 with TRBJ2-5, with D tentatively TRBD1 (5 bases). The CDR3 has 11 residues. The germline V gene has CDR1 MNHEY and CDR2 SMNVEV (reference sequence). The CDR3 sequence: CACRDGRTQYF. The DNA for the CDR3 is TGTGCCTGCAGGGATGGCCGGACCCAGTACTTC.

The J gene is TRBJ2-3, the V gene TRBV5-1; D is unresolved. The CDR3 length is 12 residues. CDR1 is SGHRS, CDR2 YFSETQ, per germline. V lost 0 bases to trimming and J lost 6 bases, with 5 bases between them. In DNA, the CDR3 is TGCGCCAGCAGCTTGGAAGCGGATACGCAGTATTTT. It codes for CASSLEADTQYF.

This sequence joins TRBV2 and TRBJ2-5; 7 bases agree with TRBD1. Germline V CDR1 and CDR2: SNHLY, FYNNEI. The CDR3 extends over 11 amino acids. Trimming took 6 bases from V and 10 from J; bases not matched to a gene: 5. This chain's CDR3 is CASSGTVIQYF. The CDR3 nucleotides are TGTGCCAGCAGCGGGACAGTAATCCAGTACTTC.

The rearrangement uses TRBV7-2 and TRBJ2-5; a weak D match, TRBD2 (6 bases). This CDR3 has 16 amino acids. Germline CDR1 is SGHTA and CDR2 is FQGNSA. V was trimmed by 0 bases and J by 1 base, leaving 12 bases between them. Here the CDR3 DNA reads TGTGCCAGCAGCTTAGCGCGTCTAGCGCCCCAAGAGACCCAGTACTTC. This translates into CASSLARLAPQETQYF.

The chain employs TRBV11-1 and TRBJ2-1; TRBD2 matches at 16 bases. The CDR3 has 23 amino acids. J gave up 1 base and V 3 bases, and 18 bases lay outside the gene matches. Germline V lookup: CDR1 SGHAT, CDR2 FQDESV (reference sequence). In nucleotides, the CDR3 is TGTGCCAGCAGCTTCCGTAAGGCTCCGCCGGGACTAGCGGGAGGGCGGTCCTACAATGAGCAGTTCTTC. Its protein product is CASSFRKAPPGLAGGRSYNEQFF.

V gene TRBV10-2 combines with J gene TRBJ2-2; D not certain. V was cut by 10 bases and J by 2 bases, with 8 bases left in between. The length of the CDR3 is 12 residues. From germline, CDR1 is WSHSY and CDR2 SAAADI. The CDR3 sequence is CAIRVNTGELFF. The CDR3 DNA is TGCGCCATAAGGGTCAACACCGGGGAGCTGTTTTTT.